This T cell receptor beta chain was identified during a study of cytomegalovirus exposure and HLA in healthy donors (dated by TCRdb to 2017 to 2019). Background for the entire study: An earlier analysis of 587 of the donors reported around 280 Gb of sequence data and about 120 million unique TCR beta sequences obtained from some 170 million T cells. In addition to the first cohort of 650 to 750 subjects, a separate validation cohort of under 150 different subjects was used. The genetic ancestry cluster associated with self-reported Caucasian donors included roughly 84% of the roughly 410 genotyped donors. Every discovery cohort repertoire had been produced on one sequencing platform. Genome-wide SNP genotypes for about three fifths of the roughly 670 donors were used in a later genetic analysis, which treated that subset as a discovery cohort. Because of strong linkage in the cohort, five DR-DQ haplotypes were treated as single units for association and clustering. Both class I and class II loci were covered by HLA typing, at four-digit resolution. A later analysis re-examined previously published TCR beta repertoires from around 670 donors and added high-resolution HLA genotyping to investigate patterns of TCR occurrence. To decide whether each TCR beta V gene segment behaved as functional or pseudogenic, an earlier analysis of some 600 of the donors relied on high-throughput TCR beta sequencing. To predict cytomegalovirus infection status, the study combined high-throughput TCR immunosequencing, statistical association of individual TCRs with disease status, and machine learning. An early release that covered more than 550 HLA-typed donors contained about 300 gigabases of sequencing data and around 80 million unique TCR sequences. The later analysis used no new phenotypic data to find candidate immune exposures, relying instead on TCR beta sequences and their occurrence across donors. Alongside the repertoire data, information on donor age, sex, ethnicity and CMV serostatus was compiled. The study aimed to test whether signatures of past pathogen exposure could be identified by cataloging public T cell receptors. The study used immunosequencing to profile the T cell repertoires of under 700 subjects and linked those repertoires to cytomegalovirus serostatus. Across around 400 genotyped donors of the cohort, an average of 235,054 unique TCR beta nucleotide sequences per donor were sequenced, and around 19% of those sequences were non-productive. The number of donors typed differed by locus, with roughly 629-640 for A, B, C, DRB1 and DQB1, roughly 520 for DQA1, approximately 570 for DPA1, and 450 to 480 for DPB1.

In total, fewer than 750 healthy bone marrow donors made up the cohort. All cohort members were sampled while nominally healthy, although unrecorded immune exposures were likely present. The donor tested CMV seronegative and was one of the 352 seronegative cohort members. A peripheral blood sample was collected from each donor, and TCR beta sequencing was performed on peripheral blood mononuclear cells. The Qiagen DNeasy Blood Extraction Kit was used to extract genomic DNA from the blood cell samples. Library preparation employed the immunoSEQ multiplex PCR assay. For the multiplex PCR, a mixture combining 60 forward primers for TCR Vbeta segments and 13 reverse primers for TCR Jbeta segments was used. A multiplex PCR assay on genomic DNA amplified the CDR3 region of rearranged TCR beta genes. The amplified TCR beta libraries were sequenced on the Illumina HiSeq System as 87-base-pair reads. The authors' analysis ran thus. A later analysis counted some 80 million unique TCR beta chains across the 640 or so repertoires, and some 11 million of these chains were shared by at least two donors. A nearest-neighbor algorithm error-corrected the raw reads and collapsed the reads into unique sequences, merging closely related sequences to remove PCR and sequencing errors. To assign V, D and J gene segments, CDR3 sequences were aligned to IMGT reference sequences. Each retained sequence needed at least a six-nucleotide match to both a V gene segment and a J gene segment. A rearrangement was called productive if the CDR3 had no stop codons and remained in frame with V and J, and every other rearrangement was called non-productive. Following IMGT convention, CDR3 was defined as the stretch from the second conserved V-encoded cysteine up to the conserved J-encoded phenylalanine. The earlier analysis of about 620 of the donors excluded sequences that lacked an unambiguous match to a single V gene segment. An earlier analysis of 587 of the donors called V segments functional above 56.7% productive rearrangements and segregating when the between-donor standard deviation exceeded 5%. A statistical classification framework was built to diagnose cytomegalovirus status from the catalog of TCR beta chain sequences. A later analysis assigned V and J genes by comparing TCR nucleotide sequences with IMGT/GENE-DB human TR gene sequences. Using the TCRdist pipeline, a later analysis assigned CDR3 sequences along with most-parsimonious VDJ recombination scenarios. A later analysis defined each TCR beta chain by its CDR3 amino acid sequence plus V-gene family, and excluded reads lacking a unique V-gene family. In a later analysis, around 650 highly shared, low-generation-probability nucleotide sequences were removed to address suspected cross-contamination and a sequencing artifact. In a later analysis, a clonal expansion index for each public chain was calculated from normalized within-repertoire ranks of inferred template counts. Generation probabilities in a later analysis came from a VDJ recombination model fitted to out-of-frame rearrangements, and those results were checked against IGoR. Hypergeometric tests were used in a later analysis to score TCR-TCR, TCR-HLA and TCR-CMV co-occurrence, with a repertoire-size bias correction applied to the TCR pairs. To estimate false discovery rates, a later analysis permuted the HLA or CMV assignments 20 times. In a later analysis, co-occurring TCRs were grouped using DBSCAN, with TCRdist sequence similarity added in when clustering inside HLA-allele-positive subsets. Co-occurrence clustering excluded repertoires with fewer than 30,000 or more than 120,000 public chains, plus five with anomalous nucleotide sharing. Not all clones reach the TCRdb copy of this immuneACCESS table, which keeps in-frame sequences only. Checked studies attribute under half of the gap to unresolved V genes and leave the rest unexplained. V, J and clone size were drawn from that table, and D and trimming were deduced from the DNA. The sample data list around 190,000 clones, and roughly four fifths of these were observed just once. The top ten hold approximately 2% of the sample.

A remark on this clone: Its antigen is currently not known. No per-base quality is available; no much larger clone lies one base away.

Taken from the germline V gene, the CDR1 and CDR2 loops are KGHSH and LQKENI. The CDR3, cysteine through phenylalanine, is 13 amino acids long. The retained sequence is limited to the CDR3, 39 bases, with the frame set at the first base. V is shortened by 1 base, J by 8 bases, and the region joining them spans 11 bases. General study outcomes and caveats: This cohort had only TCR beta chains sequenced, and the lack of alpha or paired-chain data limited which features could be detected. Because some donors lacked HLA typing at each locus, the association tests relied only on the typed subset. A total of around 150 TCR beta chains were listed by the study as associated with cytomegalovirus. Most CMV-associated TCR beta chains appeared to be HLA-restricted in a later analysis, and the HLA associations seemed to be driven largely by CMV exposure. According to a later genetic analysis, donors in an Asian-associated ancestry cluster had fewer N-insertions in productive TCRs than the roughly 660-donor mean. It was suggested by the authors that the approach could potentially be generalized to other disease states and immunological phenotypes. Linkage disequilibrium might explain the correlated functional status among segregating V segments, but an unknown experimental factor could not be excluded. Compared with equally common non-associated chains, HLA-associated TCR beta chains in a later analysis were more clonally expanded and had lower generation probabilities. In a later analysis, the rate of TCR association differed among HLA loci, with DRB1 alleles having the most associated TCRs and HLA-C alleles having the fewest. An association between a missense DCLRE1C variant and V-gene and J-gene trimming of TCR beta chains was found in a later genetic analysis and replicated in an independent cohort. The 87-base-pair reads could not distinguish some IMGT-functional V segments, including TRBV6-2 and TRBV6-3, so those segments were excluded. Sequencing depth was assumed to be roughly uniform across donors in the presence/absence analyses, though that assumption may not hold. An earlier analysis of around 500 of the donors showed that most TCR beta V segments appeared in productive rearrangements either about 87% or about 30% of the time, which broadly matched IMGT annotations. Because counts were too low, about 18 rarely observed V segments, including chromosome 9 orphons, were excluded from the earlier analysis of about 500 of the donors. The only immune exposure information available for the cohort was CMV serostatus. In vitro tests confirmed that three of the cytomegalovirus-associated TCR beta chains recognize cytomegalovirus antigens. A cluster of highly shared sequence variants was judged likely to represent a technical artifact of the sequencing pipeline. In a later analysis, several top co-occurrence clusters were reported to appear linked to parvovirus B19, influenza, CMV and Epstein-Barr virus. A further reported finding was that TCR beta sequences accurately predicted the HLA-A and HLA-B alleles for most subjects in the first cohort. When HLA alleles, especially DR and DQ, strongly co-occurred, attributing TCR associations to individual alleles was difficult. In both the original and validation cohorts, the classifier was reported to diagnose cytomegalovirus status with high specificity and sensitivity. While some public TCRs were present in many individuals, most TCR sequences turned up only very rarely across donors. A later analysis associated about 17,000 TCR beta sequences with specific HLA alleles at a false discovery rate of 0.05.

The sample consisted of PBMCs. Recombination joined TRBV18 with TRBJ1-1; the D gene cannot be resolved reliably. This clonotype was obtained from a man aged 18 to 35 in good health and CMV-seronegative. CDR3 region: CASSPHPQAEAFF. In nucleotides, the sequence is TGTGCCAGCTCACCACATCCACAAGCGGAAGCTTTCTTT.